This TCR beta chain was sequenced for a study of patients and donors after allogeneic stem cell transplantation. TCRdb reprocessed the RT-PCR reads via MiXCR and lists one record per CDR3 protein. The sample records about 110,000 distinct CDR3 sequences, 35% to 45% being singletons. The CDR3 totals 16 residues. CDR1 is SGDLS, CDR2 YYNGEE, per germline. V was trimmed by 0 bases and J by 0 bases, leaving 10 bases between them. The chain couples TRBV9 to TRBJ2-1; no clear D gene. Specimen: blood, either unsorted or a sorted T cell fraction (not recorded which). This clonotype originated in a human donor who was either an allogeneic HSCT recipient or a stem cell or donor lymphocyte infusion donor (not recorded which). It is not recorded whose cells these are; they may come from a transplant donor. The DNA of the CDR3 is TGTGCCAGCAGCGTAGAACCGACGAGCTCCTACAATGAGCAGTTCTTC. Protein product: CASSVEPTSSYNEQFF.